The 25 T cell receptor beta chains below were found in one sample sequenced in a study of cytomegalovirus exposure and HLA in healthy donors. In the PCR, 60 Vbeta and 13 Jbeta primers were used. Sequenced by immunoSEQ multiplex PCR; TCRdb stores in-frame clones only, minus some. In the table there are tens of thousands of clones, around 79% of which are singletons. Sequenced: PBMCs. These receptors were collected from a woman in her thirties in good health and CMV-seropositive.

The rearrangement uses TRBV19 and TRBJ1-5; D unclear. Trimming pared 3 bases from V and 1 base from J, leaving 7 bases between. The CDR3 has 14 residues. CDR1 and CDR2 from the germline V gene are LNHDA and SQIVND (reference sequence). CDR3 coding DNA: TGTGCCAGTAGTATCACGGGAAGCAATCAGCCCCAGCATTTT. It yields the protein CASSITGSNQPQHF.

This clone was found a few times. V gene TRBV28 combines with J gene TRBJ1-1; no firm D call. Trimming removed 6 bases from V and 9 bases from J, with 20 bases in between. This CDR3 region has 14 residues. Germline values: CDR1 MDHEN, CDR2 SYDVKM. This CDR3 reads CASSIGPSGTKAFF. The CDR3 DNA sequence: TGTGCCAGCAGCATAGGACCGAGCGGTACAAAAGCTTTCTTT.

The CDR3, as DNA: TGTGCCAGCAGTGAGGGGACTAGACAGACCCAGTACTTC. Translation gives CASSEGTRQTQYF. The chain combines TRBV6-1 with TRBJ2-5; 8 bases match TRBD2. The germline gives CDR1 MNHNS, CDR2 SASEGT. CDR3 length: 13 amino acids. Trimming took 3 bases from V and 6 from J; bases not matched to a gene: 3.

This clone appeared a single time. The chain is built from TRBV27 and TRBJ2-3, with 10 positions matching TRBD2. The CDR3 loop spans 16 amino acids. Germline V lookup: CDR1 MNHEY, CDR2 SMNVEV (reference sequence). The J segment lost 5 bases and the V segment lost 5 bases, leaving 10 bases of the junction unmatched. CDR3 region: CASSHFGTSERDTQYF. In DNA, the CDR3 is TGTGCCAGCAGTCACTTCGGGACTAGCGAGAGAGATACGCAGTATTTT.

The CDR3 sequence: CASSYSTGAGNTIYF. CDR3 sequence (DNA): TGTGCCAGCAGTTACTCGACAGGGGCTGGAAACACCATATATTTT. The chain couples TRBV6-5 to TRBJ1-3; 8 positions agree with TRBD1. Germline V gene lookup returns CDR1 MNHEY and CDR2 SVGAGI. V shed 0 bases, J shed 2 bases, and the junction held 0 bases outside the gene matches. The CDR3 spans 15 residues.

This chain links TRBV6-4 with TRBJ2-1, with 7 bases fitting TRBD2. Germline lookup yields CDR1 MRHNA and CDR2 SNTAGT. V lost 0 bases and J lost 8; bases outside the gene matches: 7. This CDR3 contains 15 residues. The CDR3 DNA reads TGTGCCAGCAGTGACTCGGGGGGGAGCGGCCATGAGCAGTTCTTC. Its translation is CASSDSGGSGHEQFF.

The chain couples TRBV28 to TRBJ1-4, with TRBD1 identical over 7 bases. V lost 6 bases, J lost 3 bases, and 4 bases stayed unmatched. Germline loops: CDR1 MDHEN, CDR2 SYDVKM. This CDR3 comprises 14 residues. CDR3 protein: CASSLQGSNEKLFF. The CDR3 bases are TGTGCCAGCAGCCTACAGGGGTCTAATGAAAAACTGTTTTTT.

The rearrangement links TRBV5-1 to TRBJ2-5, with 16 bases that match TRBD2. Germline V gene data show CDR1 as SGHRS and CDR2 as YFSETQ. The V and J ends lost 3 bases and 5 bases, in that order; junction bases with no gene match: 1. This CDR3 contains 15 residues. Here the CDR3 reads CASSSGLAGGETQYF. The CDR3 DNA reads TGCGCCAGCAGCTCGGGACTAGCGGGAGGGGAGACCCAGTACTTC. The full variable domain, with the rest looked up from reference TRBV5-1 and TRBJ2-5, is KAGVTQTPRYLIKTRGQQVTLSCSPISGHRSVSWYQQTPGQGLQFLFEYFSETQRNKGNFPGRFSGRQFSNSRSEMNVSTLELGDSALYLCASSSGLAGGETQYFGPGTRLLVL.

The gene calls are TRBV28 and TRBJ2-7; 7 bases fit TRBD2. CDR3 length: 15 residues. Germline-derived CDR1 and CDR2 are MDHEN and SYDVKM. The V and J ends lost 2 bases and 5 bases, in that order; junction bases with no gene match: 9. CDR3 protein: CASSLMGEGLNEQYF. The CDR3 coding sequence is TGTGCCAGCAGTTTAATGGGGGAGGGCCTCAACGAGCAGTACTTC.

The chain joins TRBV7-2 to TRBJ2-7; 8 bases match TRBD1. Germline V gene lookup returns CDR1 SGHTA and CDR2 FQGNSA. The CDR3 spans 14 residues. V shed 5 bases and J 3 bases; nucleotides not matched to a gene: 6. This CDR3 reads CASSIQGGHYEQYF. CDR3 DNA: TGTGCCAGCAGCATACAGGGGGGACACTACGAGCAGTACTTC.

The rearrangement links TRBV9 to TRBJ1-1, with D possibly matching TRBD1 (5 bases). The V gene lost 3 bases and the J gene lost 1 base, with 13 bases spanning the gap. Per germline, CDR1 SGDLS and CDR2 YYNGEE. This CDR3 has 15 amino acids. In nucleotides, the CDR3 is TGTGCCAGCAGCGCGATGGGGGGGGAGAACACTGAAGCTTTCTTT. Its translation: CASSAMGGENTEAFF. Together with reference TRBV9 and TRBJ1-1, the CDR3 gives the full variable domain: DSGVTQTPKHLITATGQRVTLRCSPRSGDLSVYWYQQSLDQGLQFLIQYYNGEERAKGNILERFSAQQFPDLHSELNLSSLELGDSALYFCASSAMGGENTEAFFGQGTRLTVV.

The chain joins TRBV2 to TRBJ2-7; perhaps TRBD2 as D (6 bases). There are 13 residues in the CDR3. Germline CDR1 and CDR2: SNHLY and FYNNEI. The germline V and J ends were trimmed by 6 bases and 3 bases, with 12 bases remaining between them. Written as DNA, the CDR3 is TGTGCCAGCAGCCTAGCGCCTAGCTACGAGCAGTACTTC. It specifies CASSLAPSYEQYF.

The gene calls are TRBV14 and TRBJ2-7; D is possibly TRBD2 (6 bases). CDR1 SGHDN and CDR2 FVKESK come from the germline V gene. V was cut by 1 base and J by 5 bases, with 9 bases left in between. This CDR3 comprises 13 residues. The CDR3, as DNA: TGTGCCAGCAGCCAAGCGGGAGCCCACGAGCAGTACTTC. Its protein product is CASSQAGAHEQYF.

This chain links TRBV11-2 with TRBJ2-7; tentatively, D is TRBD2 (6 bases). Trimming removed 3 bases at V and 1 base at J, with 7 bases between. The germline V gene encodes CDR1 SGHAT and CDR2 FQNNGV. CDR3 size: 13 residues. The CDR3 DNA reads as TGTGCCAGCAGCTTGGGGGGTTCCTACGAGCAGTACTTC. Residues: CASSLGGSYEQYF.

This chain joins TRBV30 and TRBJ2-5; TRBD2 matches 11 bases. The V segment lost 7 bases and the J segment 6 bases; nucleotides outside the gene matches: 16. The CDR3 is 16 amino acids. The germline V gene encodes CDR1 GTSNPN and CDR2 SVGIG (reference sequence). The CDR3 region has the DNA TGTGCCTTCACACCGGGACTAGCGGCATCCGGGAAGACCCAGTACTTC. Its translation: CAFTPGLAASGKTQYF.

The chain employs TRBV30 and TRBJ2-3; 8 bases are a match to TRBD1. Trimming cost V 5 bases and J 5 bases; bases outside gene matches: 15. Germline CDR1 and CDR2: GTSNPN and SVGIG (reference sequence). The CDR3 has 16 residues. For the CDR3, the DNA is TGTGCCTGGGGCCAGGGCAGGGGGCGTCTGGGAGATACGCAGTATTTT. Translated: CAWGQGRGRLGDTQYF.

The chain employs TRBV5-6 and TRBJ1-4, with 9 bases that match TRBD1. Trimming removed 2 bases from V and 8 bases from J; junction bases left unmatched: 4. The germline V gene has CDR1 SGHDT and CDR2 YYEEEE. CDR3 size: 14 residues. The CDR3 DNA is TGTGCCAGCAGCTTACAGGGGGCTTTAGAAAAACTGTTTTTT. It translates to CASSLQGALEKLFF.

The chain has TRBV2 and TRBJ2-3; 13 nucleotides agree with TRBD2. The CDR3 consists of 15 residues. The V gene end was trimmed by 1 base and the J gene end by 10 bases; junction bases not matched to a gene: 5. Germline-derived CDR1 and CDR2 are SNHLY and FYNNEI. The CDR3 region is CASSEDSTSGRSQYF. The DNA for the CDR3 is TGTGCCAGCAGTGAAGATTCGACTAGCGGGAGGTCGCAGTATTTT. The whole variable domain, remainder taken from reference TRBV2 and TRBJ2-3, is EPEVTQTPSHQVTQMGQEVILRCVPISNHLYFYWYRQILGQKVEFLVSFYNNEISEKSEIFDDQFSVERPDGSNFTLKIRSTKLEDSAMYFCASSEDSTSGRSQYFGPGTRLTVL.

This chain uses TRBV2 with TRBJ2-4, with D possibly matching TRBD1 (6 bases). This CDR3 contains 16 residues. The V end lost 8 bases, the J end lost 1 base, and 18 bases lay between the germline ends. CDR1 is SNHLY and CDR2 is FYNNEI in the germline V gene. CDR3 DNA sequence: TGTGCCAGCGGTTGGGACACCAGAGGGGCCAAAAACATTCAGTACTTC. It yields the protein CASGWDTRGAKNIQYF.

In its sample, this clone was seen a few times. The V gene is TRBV15, the J gene TRBJ2-7, with TRBD2 matching 13 bases. Unmatched junction bases numbered 3, after V lost 5 bases and J lost 2 bases. The CDR3 runs 15 residues. Germline lookup yields CDR1 LNHNV and CDR2 YYDKDF (reference sequence). The CDR3 is CATSPGLAGAYEQYF. For the CDR3, the DNA is TGTGCCACCAGCCCCGGACTAGCGGGAGCCTACGAGCAGTACTTC.

This clone was found a few times. The chain has TRBV6-6 and TRBJ1-5; maybe TRBD1 (5 bases). The CDR3 contains 13 residues. Germline CDR1 MNHNY, CDR2 SVGAGI (reference sequence). V shed 5 bases and J shed 4 bases, with 9 bases lying between them. The CDR3 protein is CASSHTGNQPQHF. DNA for the CDR3: TGTGCCAGCAGTCACACAGGTAATCAGCCCCAGCATTTT.

This clone has a handful of counts. The CDR3 loop reads CASSLDWVSGGNYEQYF. The CDR3 nucleotides are TGTGCCAGCAGCTTAGATTGGGTTTCAGGGGGTAACTACGAGCAGTACTTC. This rearrangement joins TRBV11-1 to TRBJ2-7; 7 bases line up with TRBD1. The CDR3 loop spans 17 amino acids. J lost 3 bases, V lost 1 base, and 12 bases had no gene match. Germline CDR1 and CDR2: SGHAT and FQDESV (reference sequence).

The chain links TRBV7-8 to TRBJ1-2; D unresolved. The V gene lost 1 base and the J gene lost 1 base, with 7 bases spanning the gap. Germline CDR1 and CDR2: SGHVS and FQNEAQ. This CDR3 has 14 residues. The CDR3 is CASSLGTFNYGYTF. Here the CDR3 DNA reads TGTGCCAGCAGCTTAGGCACATTTAACTATGGCTACACCTTC.

This chain connects TRBV2 to TRBJ2-1, with 7 bases aligning to TRBD2. The germline V gene encodes CDR1 SNHLY and CDR2 FYNNEI. The length of the CDR3 is 14 residues. J was trimmed by 4 bases and V by 8 bases; bases with no gene match: 8. The CDR3 protein is CASSRQRGYNEQFF. In DNA, the CDR3 is TGTGCCAGCTCTCGCCAGCGGGGTTACAATGAGCAGTTCTTC.

This chain connects TRBV6-1 to TRBJ2-3; TRBD1 agrees at 11 bases. The V gene's germline CDR1 is MNHNS and CDR2 SASEGT. The J segment lost 4 bases and the V segment lost 5 bases, leaving 2 bases of the junction unmatched. This CDR3 is 14 amino acids long. The CDR3 DNA sequence: TGTGCCAGCAGTTTGGACAGGGGGCCAGATACGCAGTATTTT. Protein: CASSLDRGPDTQYF.